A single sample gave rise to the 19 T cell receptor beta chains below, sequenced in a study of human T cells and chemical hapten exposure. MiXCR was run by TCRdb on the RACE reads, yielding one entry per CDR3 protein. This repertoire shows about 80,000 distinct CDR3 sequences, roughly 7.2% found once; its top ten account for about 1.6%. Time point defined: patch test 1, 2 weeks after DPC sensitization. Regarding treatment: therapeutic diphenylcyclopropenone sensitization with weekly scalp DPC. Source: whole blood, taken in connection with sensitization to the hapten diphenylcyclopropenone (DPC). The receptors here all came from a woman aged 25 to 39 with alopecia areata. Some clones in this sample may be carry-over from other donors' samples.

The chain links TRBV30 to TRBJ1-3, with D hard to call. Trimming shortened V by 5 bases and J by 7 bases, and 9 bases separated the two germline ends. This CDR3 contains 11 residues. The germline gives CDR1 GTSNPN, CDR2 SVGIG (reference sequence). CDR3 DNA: TGTGCCTGGGGGATAGGGAACACCATATATTTT. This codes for CAWGIGNTIYF.

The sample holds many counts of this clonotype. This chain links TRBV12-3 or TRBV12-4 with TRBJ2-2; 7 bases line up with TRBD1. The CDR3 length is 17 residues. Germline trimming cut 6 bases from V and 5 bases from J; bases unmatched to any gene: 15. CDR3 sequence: CASSTVSGTVRTGELFF. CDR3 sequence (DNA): TGTGCCAGCAGCACTGTGTCCGGGACAGTTAGAACCGGGGAGCTGTTTTTT.

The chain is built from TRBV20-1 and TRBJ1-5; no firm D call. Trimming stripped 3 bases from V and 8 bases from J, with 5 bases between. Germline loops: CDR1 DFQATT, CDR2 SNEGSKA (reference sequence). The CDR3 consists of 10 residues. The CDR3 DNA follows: TGCAGTGCTAGCGGGGAGCCCCAGCATTTT. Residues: CSASGEPQHF.

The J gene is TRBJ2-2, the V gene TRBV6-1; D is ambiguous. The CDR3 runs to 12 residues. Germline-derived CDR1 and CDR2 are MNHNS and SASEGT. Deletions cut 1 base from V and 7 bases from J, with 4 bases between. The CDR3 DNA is TGTGCCAGCAGTGAAGGTTTCGGGGAGCTGTTTTTT. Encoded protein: CASSEGFGELFF.

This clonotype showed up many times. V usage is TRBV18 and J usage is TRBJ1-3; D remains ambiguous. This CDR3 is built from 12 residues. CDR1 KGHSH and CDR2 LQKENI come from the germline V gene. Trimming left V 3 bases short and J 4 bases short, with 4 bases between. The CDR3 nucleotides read TGTGCCAGCTCACCGGAAGGAAACACCATATATTTT. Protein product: CASSPEGNTIYF.

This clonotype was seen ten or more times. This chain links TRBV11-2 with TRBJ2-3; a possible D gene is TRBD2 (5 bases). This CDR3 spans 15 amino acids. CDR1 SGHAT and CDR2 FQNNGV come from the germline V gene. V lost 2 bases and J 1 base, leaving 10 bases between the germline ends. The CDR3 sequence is CASSLSPGGTDTQYF. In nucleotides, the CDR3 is TGTGCCAGCAGCTTATCCCCCGGGGGCACAGATACGCAGTATTTT.

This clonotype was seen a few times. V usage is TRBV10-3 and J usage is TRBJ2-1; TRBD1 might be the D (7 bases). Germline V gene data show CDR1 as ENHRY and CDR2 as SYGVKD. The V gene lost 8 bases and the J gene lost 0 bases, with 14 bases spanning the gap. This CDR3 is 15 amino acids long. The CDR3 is CAIAPGGSSYNEQFF. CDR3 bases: TGTGCCATCGCCCCAGGGGGGAGCTCCTACAATGAGCAGTTCTTC.

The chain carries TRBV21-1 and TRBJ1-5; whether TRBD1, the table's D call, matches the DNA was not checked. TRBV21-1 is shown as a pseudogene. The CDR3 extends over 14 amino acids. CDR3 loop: CASSENRGHQPQHF. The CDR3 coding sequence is TGTGCCAGCAGCGAAAACAGGGGTCATCAGCCCCAGCATTTT.

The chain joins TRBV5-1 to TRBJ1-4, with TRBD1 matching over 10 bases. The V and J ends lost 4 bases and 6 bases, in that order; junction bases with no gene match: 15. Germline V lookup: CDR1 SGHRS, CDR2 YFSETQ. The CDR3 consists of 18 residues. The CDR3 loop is CASSKWGSGGQGDEKLFF. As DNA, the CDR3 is TGCGCCAGCAGCAAATGGGGGTCCGGCGGACAGGGGGATGAAAAACTGTTTTTT.

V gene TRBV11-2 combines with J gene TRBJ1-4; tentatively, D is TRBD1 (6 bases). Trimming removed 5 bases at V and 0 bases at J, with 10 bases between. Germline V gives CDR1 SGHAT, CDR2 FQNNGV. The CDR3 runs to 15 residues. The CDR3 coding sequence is TGTGCCAGCAGCCAGGGGACTACAACTAATGAAAAACTGTTTTTT. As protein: CASSQGTTTNEKLFF.

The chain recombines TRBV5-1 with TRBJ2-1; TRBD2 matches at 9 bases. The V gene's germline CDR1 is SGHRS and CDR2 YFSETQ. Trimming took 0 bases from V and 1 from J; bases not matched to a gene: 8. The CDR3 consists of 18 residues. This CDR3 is CASSLEGSAGGSYNEQFF. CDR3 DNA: TGCGCCAGCAGCTTGGAGGGGTCAGCGGGGGGATCCTACAATGAGCAGTTCTTC.

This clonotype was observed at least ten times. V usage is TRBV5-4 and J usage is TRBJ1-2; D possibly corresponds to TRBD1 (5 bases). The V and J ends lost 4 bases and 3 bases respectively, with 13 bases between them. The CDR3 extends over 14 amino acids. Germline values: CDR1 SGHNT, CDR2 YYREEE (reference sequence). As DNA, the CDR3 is TGTGCCAGCAGCGGGGGACCTTCATACTATGGCTACACCTTC. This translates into CASSGGPSYYGYTF.

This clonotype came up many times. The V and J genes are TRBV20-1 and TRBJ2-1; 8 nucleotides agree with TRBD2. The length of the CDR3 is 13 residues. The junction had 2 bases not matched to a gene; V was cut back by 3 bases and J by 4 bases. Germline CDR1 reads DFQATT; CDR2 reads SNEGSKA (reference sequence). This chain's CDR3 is CSASGGEYNEQFF. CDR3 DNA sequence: TGCAGTGCTAGCGGGGGGGAGTACAATGAGCAGTTCTTC.

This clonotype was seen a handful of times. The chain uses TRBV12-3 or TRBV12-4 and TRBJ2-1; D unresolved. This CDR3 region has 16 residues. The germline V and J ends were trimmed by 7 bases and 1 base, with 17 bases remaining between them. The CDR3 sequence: CASISSRGTSYNEQFF. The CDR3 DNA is TGTGCCAGCATTTCGTCCCGTGGCACTTCCTACAATGAGCAGTTCTTC.

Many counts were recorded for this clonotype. As DNA, the CDR3 is TGTGCCAGCAGCTTAAGGGCGGGAGGCACCGGGGAGCTGTTTTTT. Its protein product is CASSLRAGGTGELFF. The gene calls are TRBV7-3 and TRBJ2-2; 8 bases agree with TRBD2. The length of the CDR3 is 15 residues. V trimming: 1 base; J trimming: 4 bases; junction bases outside the gene matches: 2. CDR1 and CDR2 from the germline V gene are SGHTA and FQGTGA.

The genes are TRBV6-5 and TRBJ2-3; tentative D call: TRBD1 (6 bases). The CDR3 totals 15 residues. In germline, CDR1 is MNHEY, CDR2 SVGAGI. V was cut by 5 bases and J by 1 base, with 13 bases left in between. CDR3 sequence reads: CASSEPDSGTDTQYF. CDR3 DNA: TGTGCCAGCAGTGAACCGGACAGTGGCACAGATACGCAGTATTTT.

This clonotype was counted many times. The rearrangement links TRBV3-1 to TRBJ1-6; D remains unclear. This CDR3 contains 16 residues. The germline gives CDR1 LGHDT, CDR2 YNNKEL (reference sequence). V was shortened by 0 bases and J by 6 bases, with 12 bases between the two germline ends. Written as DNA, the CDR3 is TGTGCCAGCAGCCAAGATAGCCACCCGACTAATTCACCCCTCCACTTT. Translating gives CASSQDSHPTNSPLHF.

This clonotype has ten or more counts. CDR3 loop: CASRGQGHYGYTF. Written as DNA, the CDR3 is TGTGCCAGCAGGGGACAGGGTCACTATGGCTACACCTTC. The chain joins TRBV6-1 to TRBJ1-2; 9 nucleotides agree with TRBD1. After removal of 6 bases from V and 3 bases from J, the junction contained 2 bases not matched to a gene. CDR1 and CDR2 from the germline V gene are MNHNS and SASEGT. The CDR3 spans 13 residues.

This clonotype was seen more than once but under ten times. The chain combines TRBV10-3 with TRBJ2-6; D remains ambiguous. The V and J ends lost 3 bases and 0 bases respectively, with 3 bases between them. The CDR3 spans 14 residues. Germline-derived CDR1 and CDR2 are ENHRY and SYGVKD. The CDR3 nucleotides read TGTGCCATCAGTGACCACTCTGGGGCCAACGTCCTGACTTTC. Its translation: CAISDHSGANVLTF.